Presented here are 24 T cell receptor beta chains from one specimen sequenced in a study of shared clonotypes between healthy human individuals (dated by TCRdb to 2018 to 2020). Preparation of the library involved the immunoSEQ multiplex PCR assay. TCRdb retrieved this table from immuneACCESS and kept in-frame rearrangements only. Not all clones are present; in checked studies, unresolved V genes account for under half, and no reason is known for the remainder. The sample contains 2.3 million or so clones, more than 80% of them found a single time. The top ten clonotypes cover under 0.45% of the sample. Material for sequencing was naive CD4+ T cells from PBMCs. What this sample's cell subset or site label stands for: CD45RA+ positively selected. These receptors all come from a man aged 18-30 years in good health. Some clones in this sample may be carry-over from other donors' samples.

The chain uses TRBV9 and TRBJ2-2; D could derive from TRBD1 or TRBD2 (6 bases each). In germline, CDR1 is SGDLS, CDR2 YYNGEE. This CDR3 has 16 residues. V lost 1 base and J 5 bases, leaving 15 bases between the germline ends. The DNA of the CDR3 is TGTGCCAGCAGCGTAACGGGGGCGGGACGTACCGGGGAGCTGTTTTTT. Protein product: CASSVTGAGRTGELFF. Full variable domain (remainder filled in from reference TRBV9 and TRBJ2-2): DSGVTQTPKHLITATGQRVTLRCSPRSGDLSVYWYQQSLDQGLQFLIQYYNGEERAKGNILERFSAQQFPDLHSELNLSSLELGDSALYFCASSVTGAGRTGELFFGEGSRLTVL.

Turning to this clone: This is likely a read error, given that the CDR3 carries no conserved phenylalanine or tryptophan at its end. The DNA is omitted, as the CDR3 cannot be located on it reliably, and the CDR3 follows TCRdb's listing. The rearrangement joins TRBV7-6 to TRBJ2-6; the table's TRBD2 call for D was not verified on the DNA. With termini counted, the CDR3 has 11 amino acids. Per the germline V gene, CDR1 is SGHVS and CDR2 is FNYEAQ. Here the CDR3 reads CASSLRTSVRC.

The chain combines TRBV19 with TRBJ2-1, with D perhaps matching TRBD1 (6 bases). Trimming left V 8 bases short and J 3 bases short, with 17 bases between. CDR3 length equals 15 residues. Germline CDR1 is LNHDA and CDR2 is SQIVND (reference sequence). The CDR3 sequence: CASGGRGAIYNEQFF. The DNA for the CDR3 is TGTGCCAGTGGGGGCAGGGGCGCAATCTACAATGAGCAGTTCTTC.

The V call is TRBV6-6, the J call TRBJ2-1; 11 bases are shared with TRBD1. Germline lookup yields CDR1 MNHNY and CDR2 SVGAGI (reference sequence). CDR3 length: 16 amino acids. V lost 4 bases, J lost 8 bases, and 10 bases stayed unmatched. The CDR3 nucleotides read TGTGCCAGCAGTTGGACCGGGACAGGGGGATGGTATGAGCAGTTCTTC. This codes for CASSWTGTGGWYEQFF.

CDR3 DNA: TGTGCCAGTAGTCGCTCCGGAAAGTCCTACGAGCAGTACTTC. Protein: CASSRSGKSYEQYF. V usage is TRBV19 and J usage is TRBJ2-7; no definite D call. From germline, CDR1 is LNHDA and CDR2 SQIVND (reference sequence). This CDR3 has 14 residues. Trimming pared 5 bases from V and 1 base from J, leaving 12 bases between. The variable domain in full, completed from reference TRBV19 and TRBJ2-7, reads DGGITQSPKYLFRKEGQNVTLSCEQNLNHDAMYWYRQDPGQGLRLIYYSQIVNDFQKGDIAEGYSVSREKKESFPLTVTSAQKNPTAFYLCASSRSGKSYEQYFGPGTRLTVT.

As concerns this clone: Other nucleotide sequences from this sample produce the same CDR3. The rearrangement uses TRBV28 and TRBJ2-7; D may be TRBD1 (6 bases). Germline-derived CDR1 and CDR2 are MDHEN and SYDVKM. This CDR3 is 13 amino acids long. V lost 6 bases and J 3 bases, leaving 12 bases between the germline ends. CDR3 coding DNA: TGTGCCAGCAGCCCCCCAGGGGTCTACGAGCAGTACTTC. Translation gives CASSPPGVYEQYF.

This clone was recorded only once. This rearrangement joins TRBV2 to TRBJ2-1, with TRBD2 identical over 13 bases. Germline lookup yields CDR1 SNHLY and CDR2 FYNNEI. V dropped 8 bases and J dropped 8; count of bases not matched to a gene: 9. The length of the CDR3 is 15 residues. CDR3: CASSRTSGSIYEQFF. The CDR3 nucleotides are TGTGCCAGCTCCCGGACTAGCGGGAGTATCTATGAGCAGTTCTTC.

V gene TRBV6-1 combines with J gene TRBJ1-1; D unclear. Germline CDR1 reads MNHNS; CDR2 reads SASEGT. This CDR3 has 11 amino acids. The V end lost 7 bases, the J end lost 10 bases, and 13 bases lay between the germline ends. The CDR3 loop reads CASIRSPRAFF. CDR3 in DNA: TGTGCCAGCATCCGGTCACCGAGAGCTTTCTTT.

J is TRBJ2-3 and V is TRBV29-1; D unresolved. The germline gives CDR1 SQVTM, CDR2 ANQGSEA. The CDR3 spans 13 residues. V dropped 7 bases and J dropped 2 bases, with 13 bases sitting between them. The CDR3 region is CSASKTSTDTQYF. The CDR3 DNA reads TGCAGCGCCTCAAAAACTTCCACAGATACGCAGTATTTT.

The chain carries TRBV4-1 and TRBJ1-4, with 8 bases identical to TRBD1. CDR3 length: 17 amino acids. From germline, CDR1 is MGHRA and CDR2 YSYEKL. The V and J ends lost 1 base and 8 bases, in that order; junction bases with no gene match: 12. The CDR3 sequence: CASSQAKTGERGEKLFF. Here the CDR3 DNA reads TGCGCCAGCAGCCAAGCCAAGACAGGGGAACGGGGGGAAAAACTGTTTTTT.

This chain joins TRBV7-9 and TRBJ2-6; possibly TRBD1 for D (5 bases). This CDR3 spans 17 amino acids. Looked up from germline, CDR1 is SEHNR and CDR2 is FQNEAQ (reference sequence). Trimming took off 1 base at V and 0 bases at J, with 10 bases between the two ends. CDR3 bases: TGTGCCAGCAGCTTAGGAGCGACAGCCTCTGGGGCCAACGTCCTGACTTTC. It specifies CASSLGATASGANVLTF.

The V call is TRBV5-1, the J call TRBJ2-2; possible D gene TRBD2, 6 bases. Trimming shortened V by 4 bases and J by 6 bases, and 13 bases separated the two germline ends. There are 14 residues in the CDR3. Germline V gives CDR1 SGHRS, CDR2 YFSETQ. CDR3 sequence: CASSRGGLAGELFF. As DNA, the CDR3 is TGCGCCAGCAGCAGGGGAGGTTTAGCCGGGGAGCTGTTTTTT.

This chain joins TRBV7-2 and TRBJ2-5; TRBD1 matches at 8 bases. Unmatched junction bases numbered 9, after V lost 5 bases and J lost 7 bases. The CDR3 has 14 residues. Germline V gives CDR1 SGHTA, CDR2 FQGNSA. CDR3 region: CASSPGGGPGTQYF. CDR3 DNA sequence: TGTGCCAGCAGCCCAGGGGGCGGCCCCGGGACCCAGTACTTC.

CDR3 DNA sequence: TGTGCCAGCAGCCCATGGCCGGGACAGGCCACCGGAAAACTGTTTTTT. Translating it yields CASSPWPGQATGKLFF. This sequence joins TRBV6-6 and TRBJ1-4; 8 nucleotides agree with TRBD1. Trimming took 6 bases from V and 10 from J; bases not matched to a gene: 16. This CDR3 has 16 residues. Per germline, CDR1 MNHNY and CDR2 SVGAGI (reference sequence).

The chain is built from TRBV11-2 and TRBJ1-3; D is unresolved. V was shortened by 2 bases and J by 9 bases, with 14 bases between the two germline ends. Germline-derived CDR1 and CDR2 are SGHAT and FQNNGV. This CDR3 has 14 amino acids. The CDR3 here is CASSLPRGGGTIYF. Here the CDR3 DNA reads TGTGCCAGCAGCTTACCGAGAGGCGGTGGCACCATATATTTT.

On this clone itself: Additional DNA sequences in this sample encode the identical CDR3. The gene calls are TRBV5-1 and TRBJ2-5, with D tentatively TRBD1 (5 bases). Looked up from germline, CDR1 is SGHRS and CDR2 is YFSETQ. V dropped 2 bases and J dropped 5 bases, with 13 bases sitting between them. CDR3 length: 14 residues. CDR3 nucleotides: TGCGCCAGCAGCTTTGGAACCTCAGGGGAGACCCAGTACTTC. Translated, it gives CASSFGTSGETQYF.

The chain employs TRBV6-5 and TRBJ1-1; no reliable D call. Trimming removed 6 bases at V and 4 bases at J, with 15 bases between. The V gene's germline CDR1 is MNHEY and CDR2 SVGAGI. CDR3 size: 14 residues. This chain's CDR3 is CASSRDRLGTEAFF. The CDR3 DNA is TGTGCCAGCAGCCGTGACCGCTTAGGCACTGAAGCTTTCTTT.

The chain has TRBV5-6 and TRBJ1-2; the D is unclear. CDR1 SGHDT and CDR2 YYEEEE come from the germline V gene. V lost 3 bases and J 5 bases, leaving 17 bases between the germline ends. The CDR3 length is 15 residues. CDR3 residues: CASSSLLADTYGYTF. The CDR3 nucleotides read TGTGCCAGCAGCTCGTTGCTAGCGGATACGTATGGCTACACCTTC.

The V and J genes are TRBV29-1 and TRBJ1-2; 7 nucleotides line up with TRBD1. The CDR3 runs to 13 residues. In germline, CDR1 is SQVTM, CDR2 ANQGSEA. Losses at the gene ends were 6 bases for V and 7 bases for J; bases not matched to a gene: 11. The CDR3 protein is CSVQGVALGGYTF. In DNA, the CDR3 is TGCAGCGTGCAGGGGGTAGCCCTGGGTGGCTACACCTTC.

On this clone: Other DNA sequences of this sample code for an identical CDR3. This chain links TRBV5-1 with TRBJ2-7, with TRBD1 identical over 11 bases. The CDR3 has 13 residues. The germline V gene encodes CDR1 SGHRS and CDR2 YFSETQ. With 2 bases clipped from V and 6 bases from J, the junction kept 1 base outside the gene matches. CDR3 residues: CASSFGTGGEQYF. In DNA form, the CDR3 reads TGCGCCAGCAGCTTCGGGACAGGGGGCGAGCAGTACTTC. Full variable domain (remainder filled in from reference TRBV5-1 and TRBJ2-7): KAGVTQTPRYLIKTRGQQVTLSCSPISGHRSVSWYQQTPGQGLQFLFEYFSETQRNKGNFPGRFSGRQFSNSRSEMNVSTLELGDSALYLCASSFGTGGEQYFGPGTRLTVT.

The chain carries TRBV21-1 and TRBJ1-1. TRBV21-1 represents a pseudogene. The CDR3 is 18 residues long. DNA for the CDR3: TGTGCCAGCAGCAAAGGGGGAAATAACCGGGGCAAGAACCCCGAAGCTTTCTTT. Its protein is CASSKGGNNRGKNPEAFF.

With respect to this clone: Other DNA sequences in this sample translate to the same CDR3. The J gene is TRBJ2-7, the V gene TRBV6-1; D perhaps matches TRBD2 (5 bases). Germline V lookup: CDR1 MNHNS, CDR2 SASEGT. Trimming stripped 2 bases from V and 4 bases from J, with 6 bases between. CDR3 size: 12 residues. The CDR3 reads CASSERTYEQYF. CDR3 nucleotide sequence: TGTGCCAGCAGTGAACGGACTTACGAGCAGTACTTC.

The V and J genes are TRBV4-1 and TRBJ2-2; D gene ambiguous. Germline V gives CDR1 MGHRA, CDR2 YSYEKL. This CDR3 is built from 16 residues. V lost 0 bases to trimming and J lost 6 bases, with 14 bases between them. CDR3 loop: CASSQEPPTFPGELFF. DNA for the CDR3: TGCGCCAGCAGCCAAGAGCCCCCGACTTTCCCCGGGGAGCTGTTTTTT.

This chain connects TRBV6-5 to TRBJ2-2; the D gene is possibly TRBD1 (5 bases). The CDR3 runs 14 residues. Germline values: CDR1 MNHEY, CDR2 SVGAGI. V lost 2 bases, J lost 5 bases, and 9 bases lay in between. CDR3 DNA: TGTGCCAGCAGTTACGACAGTTCGACCGGGGAGCTGTTTTTT. This translates into CASSYDSSTGELFF.